Sequencing of this T cell receptor beta chain was carried out in a study of CD8+ T cells in alopecia areata. Once RNA had been extracted, it was reverse transcribed into cDNA to act as the sequencing template. TCRdb's copy holds only in-frame clones and misses some; the assay was immunoSEQ multiplex PCR. The table has approximately 200,000 clones, 43% seen once. With 3 bases removed from V and 6 bases from J, the gap between germline ends came to 15 bases. The CDR3 contains 14 residues. Looked up from germline, CDR1 is LNHDA and CDR2 is SQIVND (reference sequence). This clone appeared a few times. Stated treatment: oral pan-JAK inhibitor, 5-10 mg twice daily. Lesional scalp tissue (obtained by punch biopsy) and peripheral blood were collected from alopecia areata patients.

The clonotype was recovered from a human donor with alopecia areata. The sequenced sample was CD4+ T cells sorted from blood, obtained at roughly week 36, from a patient treated with tofacitinib. V is TRBV19 and J is TRBJ2-7; D uncertain. The CDR3 protein is CASSITASSAEQYF. The CDR3 coding sequence is TGTGCCAGTAGTATTACGGCTAGTTCGGCCGAGCAGTACTTC.